This T cell receptor (beta chain) was sequenced for a study of blood T cell repertoires in COVID-19. In the study overall: Whether acute or convalescent, the COVID-19 samples came from the United States, Italy and Spain. PBMCs, B-cell-depleted T cells, or T cells provided the cDNA or gDNA that made up the material.

J gave up 1 base and V 2 bases, and 3 bases lay outside the gene matches. The CDR3 is 16 residues long. In germline, CDR1 is MGHRA, CDR2 YSYEKL. In the source study's methods: Reference gene primer amplification in the assay estimated nucleated cell counts. TCRdb's table, derived via immunoSEQ multiplex PCR, lists solely in-frame clones and lacks some. The V and J calls and clone size come from that table; D and trimming were worked out from the DNA. This sample has approximately 220,000 clones, with about 87% found just once. V gene TRBV4-1 combines with J gene TRBJ2-2; 8 bases agree with TRBD1. Sample: peripheral blood. This receptor was obtained from a man aged 55-75 years with acute or convalescent COVID-19. CDR3 sequence (DNA): TGCGCCAGCAGCCAACTCGACAGGGGGAACACCGGGGAGCTGTTTTTT. Residues: CASSQLDRGNTGELFF.